These T cell receptor beta chains were read from a single sample in a study of shared clonotypes between healthy human individuals. Sequencing was performed with immunoSEQ multiplex PCR; in TCRdb, only in-frame clones are kept and a portion is missing. The table records more than 2 million clones, approximately 95% of them present only once. Sequencing input: naive CD8+ T cells sorted from blood. The receptors here all came from a man aged 18 to 30 in good health. The CDR3 runs from the conserved cysteine through the conserved F or W. Each record gives: J gene, D gene, V gene, clone size, CDR3 protein, CDR3 DNA. The D gene is left open where the match is weak. Rows give clone size only sometimes, using once, few, many, or a class for an expanded clone.

TRBJ2-7	-	TRBV6-1	-	CASSEQGPTYEQYF	TGTGCCAGCAGTGAACAGGGACCAACCTACGAGCAGTACTTC
TRBJ1-1	-	TRBV28	-	CASSPRTSPEAFF	TGTGCCAGCAGTCCGAGGACGTCCCCTGAAGCTTTCTTT
TRBJ2-3	-	TRBV27	-	CASSLLTSRGTDTQYF	TGTGCCAGCAGTCTGCTGACAAGTCGTGGCACAGATACGCAGTATTTT
TRBJ1-5	TRBD1	TRBV27	-	CASRPGQGGQPQHF	TGTGCCAGCAGGCCTGGACAGGGAGGTCAGCCCCAGCATTTT
TRBJ1-5	-	TRBV11-2	-	CASSLGWGDQPQHF	TGTGCCAGCAGCTTGGGGTGGGGAGATCAGCCCCAGCATTTT
TRBJ1-5	-	TRBV30	-	CAWSVGSGNQPQHF	TGTGCCTGGAGTGTAGGTTCCGGCAATCAGCCCCAGCATTTT
TRBJ2-5	-	TRBV13	-	CASRLMTDGYETQYF	TGTGCCAGCAGACTGATGACTGATGGGTATGAGACCCAGTACTTC
TRBJ1-2	-	TRBV13	-	CASSQGQSRMSGYTF	TGTGCCAGCAGCCAAGGACAGTCGAGGATGTCCGGCTACACCTTC
TRBJ2-7	TRBD1	TRBV28	-	CASSGTGGLGDEQYF	TGTGCCAGCAGTGGGACAGGGGGCTTAGGAGACGAGCAGTACTTC
TRBJ2-7	TRBD1	TRBV10-3	-	CAISDPPGQGAYEQYF	TGTGCCATCAGTGACCCTCCGGGACAGGGCGCCTACGAGCAGTACTTC
TRBJ1-6	-	TRBV7-9	-	CASSLQGSPLHF	TGTGCCAGCAGCTTACAAGGGTCACCCCTCCACTTT
TRBJ2-1	TRBD2	TRBV7-9	once	CASTGGGISYNEQFF	TGTGCCAGCACCGGCGGGGGGATCTCCTACAATGAGCAGTTCTTC
TRBJ2-3	-	TRBV29-1	-	CSVGGGSTDTQYF	TGCAGCGTTGGGGGAGGTAGCACAGATACGCAGTATTTT
TRBJ2-7	TRBD2	TRBV27	-	CASSLSASGRYEQYF	TGTGCCAGCAGTTTATCGGCTAGCGGGAGATACGAGCAGTACTTC
TRBJ2-7	TRBD1	TRBV9	once	CASSVEDWDRDEQYF	TGTGCCAGCAGCGTAGAGGATTGGGACAGGGACGAGCAGTACTTC
TRBJ2-1	-	TRBV7-6	-	CASSSSADRMYDEQFF	TGTGCCAGCAGCTCATCAGCTGATCGTATGTATGATGAGCAGTTCTTC
TRBJ2-6	-	TRBV10-1	-	CAAVHFKDRQSRANVLTF	TGCGCAGCAGTACATTTTAAAGATCGCCAAAGTCGGGCCAACGTCCTGACTTTC